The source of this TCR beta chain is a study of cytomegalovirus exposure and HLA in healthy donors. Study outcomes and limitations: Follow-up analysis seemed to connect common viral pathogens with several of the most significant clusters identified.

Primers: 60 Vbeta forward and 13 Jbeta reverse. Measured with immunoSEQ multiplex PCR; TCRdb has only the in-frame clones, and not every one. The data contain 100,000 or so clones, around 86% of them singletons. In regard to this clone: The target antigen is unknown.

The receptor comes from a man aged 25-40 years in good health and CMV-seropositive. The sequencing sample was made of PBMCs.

The CDR3, as DNA: TGTGCCAGCAGTACTTTAGCGGGGAGAAAAGAGACCCAGTACTTC. It codes for CASSTLAGRKETQYF. The rearrangement uses TRBV2 and TRBJ2-5; 8 bases align to TRBD2. The junction had 8 bases not matched to a gene; V was cut back by 5 bases and J by 3 bases. The length of the CDR3 is 15 residues. Germline lookup yields CDR1 SNHLY and CDR2 FYNNEI.